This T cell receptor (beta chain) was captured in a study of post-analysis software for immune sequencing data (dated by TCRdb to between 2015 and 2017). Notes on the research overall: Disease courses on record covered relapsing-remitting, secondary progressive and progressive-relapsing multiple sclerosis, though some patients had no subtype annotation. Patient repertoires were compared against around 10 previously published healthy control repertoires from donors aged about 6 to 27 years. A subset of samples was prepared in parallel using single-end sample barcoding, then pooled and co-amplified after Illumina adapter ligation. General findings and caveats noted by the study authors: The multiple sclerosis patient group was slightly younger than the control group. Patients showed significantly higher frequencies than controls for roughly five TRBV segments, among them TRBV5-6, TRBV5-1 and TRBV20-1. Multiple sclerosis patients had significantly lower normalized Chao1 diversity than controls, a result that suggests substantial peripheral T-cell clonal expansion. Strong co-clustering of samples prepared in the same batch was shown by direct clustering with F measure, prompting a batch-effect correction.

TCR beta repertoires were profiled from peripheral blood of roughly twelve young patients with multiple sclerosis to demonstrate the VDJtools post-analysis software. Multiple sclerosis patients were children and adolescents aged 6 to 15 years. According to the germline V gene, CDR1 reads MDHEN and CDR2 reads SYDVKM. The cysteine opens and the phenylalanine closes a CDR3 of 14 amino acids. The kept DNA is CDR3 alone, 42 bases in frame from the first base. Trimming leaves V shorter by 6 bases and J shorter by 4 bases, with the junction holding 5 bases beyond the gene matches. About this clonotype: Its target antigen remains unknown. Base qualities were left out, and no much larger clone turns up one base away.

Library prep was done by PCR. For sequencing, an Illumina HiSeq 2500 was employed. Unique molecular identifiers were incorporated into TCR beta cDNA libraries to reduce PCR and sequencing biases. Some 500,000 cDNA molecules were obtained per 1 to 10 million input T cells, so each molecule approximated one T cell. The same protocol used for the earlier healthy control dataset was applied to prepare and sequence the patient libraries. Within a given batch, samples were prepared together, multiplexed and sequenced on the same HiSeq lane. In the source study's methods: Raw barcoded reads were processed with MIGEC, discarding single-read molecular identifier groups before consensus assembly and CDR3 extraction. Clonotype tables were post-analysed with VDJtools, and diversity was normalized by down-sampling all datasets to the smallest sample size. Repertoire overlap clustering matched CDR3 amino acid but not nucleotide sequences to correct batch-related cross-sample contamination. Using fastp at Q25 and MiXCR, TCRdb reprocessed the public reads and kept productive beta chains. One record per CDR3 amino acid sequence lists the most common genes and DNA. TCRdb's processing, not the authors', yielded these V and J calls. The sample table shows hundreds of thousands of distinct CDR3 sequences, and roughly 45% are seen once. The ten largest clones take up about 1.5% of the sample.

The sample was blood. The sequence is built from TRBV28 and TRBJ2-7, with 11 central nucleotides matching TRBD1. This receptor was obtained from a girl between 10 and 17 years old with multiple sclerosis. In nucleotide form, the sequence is TGTGCCAGCAGAACCGGGACAGGGGGGTACGAGCAGTACTTC. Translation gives CASRTGTGGYEQYF. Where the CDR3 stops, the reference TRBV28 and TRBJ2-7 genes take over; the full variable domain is DVKVTQSSRYLVKRTGEKVFLECVQDMDHENMFWYRQDPGLGLRLIYFSYDVKMKEKGDIPEGYSVSREKKERFSLILESASTNQTSMYLCASRTGTGGYEQYFGPGTRLTVT.